Below, 31 T cell receptor beta chains from the same sample are listed, as sequenced in a study of T cell changes during pregnancy in multiple sclerosis. Data came from immunoSEQ multiplex PCR; TCRdb stores just in-frame clones and leaves some out. The sample records roughly 100,000 clones, roughly nine tenths being singletons. Specimen: peripheral blood, collected after pregnancy. Every receptor here comes from a female donor with multiple sclerosis, enrolled in a pregnancy study.

This clone was seen just once. The rearrangement links TRBV7-8 to TRBJ2-3, with D possibly matching TRBD2 (5 bases). The CDR3 consists of 15 residues. CDR1 and CDR2 (germline): SGHVS, FQNEAQ. Deletions cut 5 bases from V and 0 bases from J, with 12 bases between. The CDR3 here is CASSAVWESTDTQYF. In DNA, the CDR3 is TGTGCCAGCAGCGCAGTGTGGGAGAGCACAGATACGCAGTATTTT.

The chain carries TRBV15 and TRBJ2-2, with 7 bases that match TRBD1. Germline-derived CDR1 and CDR2 are LNHNV and YYDKDF (reference sequence). The CDR3 has 15 residues. V lost 5 bases and J lost 6; bases outside the gene matches: 9. As DNA, the CDR3 is TGTGCCACCAGCGGCTACAGGGGAACGGCCGGGGAGCTGTTTTTT. As protein: CATSGYRGTAGELFF.

The rearrangement uses TRBV7-9 and TRBJ1-1; 9 bases are shared with TRBD1. The CDR3 loop spans 17 amino acids. Germline trimming cut 4 bases from V and 5 bases from J; bases unmatched to any gene: 14. Germline V gene data show CDR1 as SEHNR and CDR2 as FQNEAQ (reference sequence). CDR3 region: CASSSGVHGQGRTEAFF. DNA of the CDR3: TGTGCCAGCAGCTCTGGGGTACATGGACAGGGGAGGACTGAAGCTTTCTTT. The full variable domain, its missing parts supplied by reference TRBV7-9 and TRBJ1-1, is DTGVSQNPRHKITKRGQNVTFRCDPISEHNRLYWYRQTLGQGPEFLTYFQNEAQLEKSRLLSDRFSAERPKGSFSTLEIQRTEQGDSAMYLCASSSGVHGQGRTEAFFGQGTRLTVV.

The gene calls are TRBV5-6 and TRBJ1-2, with 7 bases that match TRBD1. Germline CDR1 and CDR2: SGHDT and YYEEEE. J lost 4 bases, V lost 0 bases, and 3 bases had no gene match. This CDR3 is 14 amino acids long. The DNA of the CDR3 is TGTGCCAGCAGCTTGGGACAGGGCGGCTATGGCTACACCTTC. Amino acids: CASSLGQGGYGYTF.

The chain combines TRBV18 with TRBJ2-5; D remains unclear. In germline, CDR1 is KGHSH, CDR2 LQKENI. V was clipped by 1 base and J by 5 bases, with 11 bases between them. The CDR3 extends over 14 amino acids. CDR3 sequence (DNA): TGTGCCAGCTCACCACGAGAGGCCCAGGAGACCCAGTACTTC. This gives the protein CASSPREAQETQYF.

The chain has TRBV28 and TRBJ1-2; tentatively, D is TRBD1 (6 bases). Germline lookup yields CDR1 MDHEN and CDR2 SYDVKM. Trimming removed 7 bases at V and 2 bases at J, with 11 bases between. The CDR3 runs to 13 residues. The CDR3 nucleotides are TGTGCCAGCATTACACAGGGAAACTATGGCTACACCTTC. Translation gives CASITQGNYGYTF.

V is TRBV6-5 and J is TRBJ1-1, with a weak D call TRBD1 (5 bases). V lost 5 bases and J lost 4, with 17 bases in between. CDR1 is MNHEY, CDR2 SVGAGI, per germline. The CDR3 has 15 residues. The CDR3 DNA sequence: TGTGCCAGCAGTCCTCGACGGGGGAAGAGCACTGAAGCTTTCTTT. Amino acids: CASSPRRGKSTEAFF.

The V and J genes are TRBV9 and TRBJ2-7; TRBD1 might be the D (6 bases). This CDR3 region has 14 residues. Germline V gene sequence: CDR1 SGDLS, CDR2 YYNGEE. V was clipped by 3 bases and J by 4 bases, with 14 bases between them. CDR3 sequence (DNA): TGTGCCAGCAGCGCAGGGGTTTTTGGGTACGAGCAGTACTTC. This codes for CASSAGVFGYEQYF.

The rearrangement links TRBV2 to TRBJ1-4, with TRBD1 identical over 9 bases. From germline, CDR1 is SNHLY and CDR2 FYNNEI. This CDR3 contains 14 residues. V was clipped by 6 bases and J by 8 bases; unmatched bases: 7. The CDR3 here is CASSQQGAGEKLFF. The CDR3 bases are TGTGCCAGCAGCCAACAGGGGGCAGGCGAAAAACTGTTTTTT.

The chain employs TRBV4-2 and TRBJ1-1; D is perhaps TRBD1 (5 bases). The V gene's germline CDR1 is LGHNA and CDR2 YNFKEQ. Between the trimmed V and J ends, which lost 1 base and 2 bases, there was a span of 11 bases. The CDR3 length is 15 residues. The CDR3 bases are TGTGCCAGCAGCCAAGTAGTAGGGGAAAACACTGAAGCTTTCTTT. Protein: CASSQVVGENTEAFF.

The chain joins TRBV5-8 to TRBJ1-6; 7 bases map to TRBD1. Germline V gene data show CDR1 as SGHTS and CDR2 as YDEGEE. The CDR3 has 15 residues. Trimming removed 4 bases from V and 6 bases from J; junction bases left unmatched: 7. The CDR3 DNA is TGTGCCAGCAGCCATGGACAGGATTTTAATTCACCCCTCCACTTT. Encoded protein: CASSHGQDFNSPLHF. The full variable domain, with the rest looked up from reference TRBV5-8 and TRBJ1-6, is EAGVTQSPTHLIKTRGQQATLRCSPISGHTSVYWYQQALGLGLQFLLWYDEGEERNRGNFPPRFSGRQFPNYSSELNVNALELEDSALYLCASSHGQDFNSPLHFGNGTRLTVT.

This chain links TRBV27 with TRBJ1-1; D remains ambiguous. Germline values: CDR1 MNHEY, CDR2 SMNVEV (reference sequence). V gave up 3 bases and J gave up 2 bases, with 10 bases separating them. The CDR3 loop spans 14 amino acids. The DNA of the CDR3 is TGTGCCAGCAGTTTTACCCAGGCCAACACTGAAGCTTTCTTT. The encoded protein is CASSFTQANTEAFF.

The chain couples TRBV6-1 to TRBJ1-2, with D perhaps matching TRBD1 (5 bases). The germline gives CDR1 MNHNS, CDR2 SASEGT. V gave up 1 base and J gave up 4 bases, with 13 bases separating them. The CDR3 is made up of 15 amino acids. The CDR3 DNA is TGTGCCAGCAGTGAAGGGGCAGGGTATCTCTATGGCTACACCTTC. This codes for CASSEGAGYLYGYTF.

This clone is a singleton in its sample. This sequence joins TRBV7-2 and TRBJ1-2, with TRBD1 identical over 7 bases. Germline V CDR1 and CDR2: SGHTA, FQGNSA. The CDR3 is made up of 15 amino acids. The V segment lost 5 bases and the J segment 2 bases; nucleotides outside the gene matches: 8. The CDR3 protein is CASSIRQGANYGYTF. The CDR3 nucleotides are TGTGCCAGCAGCATTCGACAGGGCGCGAACTATGGCTACACCTTC.

The chain uses TRBV5-1 and TRBJ1-2; possibly TRBD1 for D (5 bases). Germline V gene sequence: CDR1 SGHRS, CDR2 YFSETQ. The CDR3 covers 13 residues. Between the trimmed V and J ends, which lost 0 bases and 5 bases, there was a span of 8 bases. CDR3 amino acids: CASSLGQTYGYTF. The CDR3 nucleotides are TGCGCCAGCAGCTTGGGACAGACTTATGGCTACACCTTC.

A single count supports this clone. The chain uses TRBV25-1 and TRBJ2-2; 7 positions match TRBD1. The CDR3 runs 14 residues. V gave up 7 bases and J gave up 5 bases; unmatched junction bases: 7. Germline CDR1 MGHDK, CDR2 SYGVNS. The CDR3 region has the DNA TGTGCCAGCACCAAAAAGGGGGCAACCGGGGAGCTGTTTTTT. Protein product: CASTKKGATGELFF.

The chain employs TRBV2 and TRBJ2-6; 8 positions match TRBD2. The germline CDR1 and CDR2 sequences are SNHLY and FYNNEI. The ends lost 8 bases at V and 2 bases at J; junction bases unmatched: 5. The CDR3 is made up of 15 amino acids. The CDR3 protein is CASRGGLPGANVLTF. CDR3 coding DNA: TGTGCCAGCCGCGGGGGGTTACCTGGGGCCAACGTCCTGACTTTC.

This chain joins TRBV5-6 and TRBJ2-1; unclear D gene. The germline V gene has CDR1 SGHDT and CDR2 YYEEEE. Trimming shortened V by 2 bases and J by 9 bases, and 9 bases separated the two germline ends. The CDR3 totals 12 residues. DNA of the CDR3: TGTGCCAGCAGCTTCGGAGTCGGTGAGCAGTTCTTC. This sequence encodes CASSFGVGEQFF.

The chain couples TRBV5-4 to TRBJ2-3; D gene unclear. Germline CDR1 is SGHNT and CDR2 is YYREEE (reference sequence). CDR3 length equals 15 residues. The ends were cut back, 6 bases at V and 4 bases at J, with 18 bases in the middle. CDR3 nucleotide sequence: TGTGCCAGCACCCGCAATTTAGAGCGTTCAGATACGCAGTATTTT. Protein product: CASTRNLERSDTQYF.

This chain joins TRBV25-1 and TRBJ1-2, with no clear D. The CDR3 is made up of 13 amino acids. The V end was cut by 4 bases, the J end by 4 bases, with 10 bases between. Germline CDR1 and CDR2: MGHDK and SYGVNS. The CDR3 loop reads CASSVVGGYGYTF. The CDR3, as DNA: TGTGCCAGCAGTGTAGTGGGAGGCTATGGCTACACCTTC.

This clone was counted once. The J gene is TRBJ2-7, the V gene TRBV27; 10 nucleotides line up with TRBD2. Germline V lookup: CDR1 MNHEY, CDR2 SMNVEV (reference sequence). J lost 4 bases, V lost 6 bases, and 12 bases had no gene match. The CDR3 runs to 16 residues. CDR3 sequence: CASSIAGGGGLYEQYF. CDR3 DNA sequence: TGTGCCAGCAGCATAGCGGGGGGCGGGGGACTTTACGAGCAGTACTTC.

The chain has TRBV27 and TRBJ2-7; D perhaps matches TRBD1 (5 bases). The CDR3 length is 15 residues. CDR1 and CDR2 from the germline V gene are MNHEY and SMNVEV (reference sequence). The V end lost 7 bases, the J end lost 4 bases, and 20 bases lay between the germline ends. CDR3: CASTLSGAALYEQYF. CDR3 in DNA: TGTGCCAGCACCCTCTCTGGGGCAGCGTTATACGAGCAGTACTTC.

The chain links TRBV13 to TRBJ2-2; TRBD1 agrees at 8 bases. CDR1 is PRHDT and CDR2 is FYEKMQ in the germline V gene (reference sequence). The trim removed 6 bases at V and 3 bases at J, leaving 6 bases unmatched. The CDR3 loop spans 15 amino acids. CDR3 sequence reads: CASRRRGHDTGELFF. CDR3 DNA: TGTGCCAGCAGACGCAGGGGGCACGACACCGGGGAGCTGTTTTTT.

The chain employs TRBV29-1 and TRBJ2-7; perhaps TRBD1 as D (6 bases). The CDR3 loop spans 11 amino acids. The V end lost 8 bases, the J end lost 5 bases, and 13 bases lay between the germline ends. CDR1 and CDR2 (germline): SQVTM, ANQGSEA. The CDR3 spells CSPSRGNEQYF. CDR3 sequence (DNA): TGCAGCCCAAGCAGGGGTAACGAGCAGTACTTC.

J is TRBJ1-2 and V is TRBV25-1, with D hard to call. The germline V and J ends were trimmed by 1 base and 3 bases, with 6 bases remaining between them. This CDR3 region has 13 residues. From germline, CDR1 is MGHDK and CDR2 SYGVNS. This CDR3 reads CASSESRDYGYTF. CDR3 bases: TGTGCCAGCAGTGAATCGAGAGACTATGGCTACACCTTC.

The chain combines TRBV5-6 with TRBJ1-2; TRBD1 matches at 8 bases. This CDR3 is 13 amino acids long. The junction had 4 bases not matched to a gene; V was cut back by 3 bases and J by 6 bases. Germline V lookup: CDR1 SGHDT, CDR2 YYEEEE. The CDR3 region is CASSYGTGHGYTF. The CDR3 DNA is TGTGCCAGCAGCTATGGGACAGGTCATGGCTACACCTTC. The variable domain in full, with the rest retrieved from reference TRBV5-6 and TRBJ1-2, is DAGVTQSPTHLIKTRGQQVTLRCSPKSGHDTVSWYQQALGQGPQFIFQYYEEEERQRGNFPDRFSGHQFPNYSSELNVNALLLGDSALYLCASSYGTGHGYTFGSGTRLTVV.

This clone appeared once. V is TRBV18 and J is TRBJ1-1; D perhaps matches TRBD1 (5 bases). Per the germline V gene, CDR1 is KGHSH and CDR2 is LQKENI. The V end lost 6 bases, the J end lost 5 bases, and 16 bases lay between the germline ends. The CDR3 contains 14 residues. The CDR3 bases are TGTGCCAGCTCCCGATTCAGGGATATGACTGAAGCTTTCTTT. Amino acids: CASSRFRDMTEAFF.

V is TRBV6-5 and J is TRBJ2-1; D gene unclear. The V end lost 0 bases, the J end lost 8 bases, and 11 bases lay between the germline ends. The CDR3 is 14 amino acids. CDR1 is MNHEY, CDR2 SVGAGI, per germline. DNA of the CDR3: TGTGCCAGCAGTTACTCGAATCGCGGCGATGAGCAGTTCTTC. Translated, it gives CASSYSNRGDEQFF.

This chain uses TRBV7-8 with TRBJ1-1; D call uncertain. The CDR3 consists of 15 residues. Trimming removed 2 bases from V and 2 bases from J, with 12 bases in between. Germline CDR1 and CDR2: SGHVS and FQNEAQ. CDR3 sequence reads: CASSLPGKLNTEAFF. The DNA for the CDR3 is TGTGCCAGCAGCTTACCGGGGAAATTAAACACTGAAGCTTTCTTT.

In its sample, this clone was seen once. V usage is TRBV9 and J usage is TRBJ1-4, with D tentatively TRBD1 (6 bases). CDR1 is SGDLS and CDR2 is YYNGEE in the germline V gene. Trimming cost V 4 bases and J 4 bases, with 20 bases left between them. CDR3 size: 17 residues. The CDR3 here is CASSTSGTPTFNEKLFF. In DNA, the CDR3 is TGTGCCAGCAGCACTAGTGGGACACCAACGTTTAATGAAAAACTGTTTTTT.

V gene TRBV10-2 combines with J gene TRBJ2-7; D remains ambiguous. This CDR3 comprises 11 residues. The V gene lost 10 bases and the J gene lost 8 bases, with 15 bases spanning the gap. From germline, CDR1 is WSHSY and CDR2 SAAADI. CDR3 DNA sequence: TGCGCCACCTCTAATCCCCAAAAGCAGTACTTC. Translation gives CATSNPQKQYF.